A selection of T cell receptor beta chains follows, all from one sample in a study of sequential checkpoint blockade in melanoma. Using immunoSEQ multiplex PCR, the repertoire was profiled, and TCRdb retains in-frame clones only, with some absent. The sample records about 28,000 clones, approximately 88% being singletons. Sequences were derived from CD8+ T cells sorted from blood (inferred from file names), sampled from a patient given nivolumab and ipilimumab in sequence. All receptors come from a human donor with melanoma. Each CDR3 is given with its conserved first and last residue. D genes are given only for firm matches. Part of the rows lack a size; the others show once, few, many or a class for expanded clones.

clone_size,j_call,d_call,v_call,cdr3_nt,cdr3_aa
few,TRBJ1-1,NA,TRBV28,TGTGCCAGCAGACCATTGAGCCTGACTGAAGCTTTCTTT,CASRPLSLTEAFF
once,TRBJ1-2,NA,TRBV2,TGTGCCAGCAGTGAAAGAAGGGAGCCTAACTATGGCTACACCTTC,CASSERREPNYGYTF
NA,TRBJ2-1,NA,TRBV9,TGTGCCAGCAGCGTAGATGTAAATGAGCAGTTCTTC,CASSVDVNEQFF
NA,TRBJ1-3,TRBD1,TRBV9,TGTGCCAGCAGCGGAGAAAGTCGCGGGACAGAGATCGAGGGCTCTGGAAACACCATATATTTT,CASSGESRGTEIEGSGNTIYF
NA,TRBJ2-2,NA,TRBV20-1,TGCAGTGCTCGTCTCCTCGGGGAGCTGTTTTTT,CSARLLGELFF
NA,TRBJ2-1,TRBD2,TRBV19,TGTGCCAGTGGGGATAGCGGGAGCTCCTACAATGAGCAGTTCTTC,CASGDSGSSYNEQFF
NA,TRBJ1-5,NA,TRBV2,TGTGCCAGCAGTGACCTAAACCCGAGTCAGCCCCAGCATTTT,CASSDLNPSQPQHF
NA,TRBJ1-3,NA,TRBV5-6,TGTGCCAGCAGCGCCGGGACAGGAAACACCATATATTTT,CASSAGTGNTIYF
NA,TRBJ2-3,TRBD1,TRBV2,TGTGCCAGCAGTTCGGCCACAGGGGGCTCCGCAGATACGCAGTATTTT,CASSSATGGSADTQYF
NA,TRBJ1-1,TRBD1,TRBV5-4,TGTGCCAGCAGCTCAGGGGGCGGGAACACTGAAGCTTTCTTT,CASSSGGGNTEAFF
NA,TRBJ2-6,NA,TRBV7-6,TGTGCCAGCCTGGGCGGGCCTGGGGCCAACGTCCTGACTTTC,CASLGGPGANVLTF
once,TRBJ1-2,NA,TRBV5-4,TGTGCCAGCAGCTTGGGGACACCGTTCTATGGCTACACCTTC,CASSLGTPFYGYTF
NA,TRBJ2-2,NA,TRBV4-2,TGTGCCAGCAGACGGGGGGGACAGGGTAACACCGGGGAGCTGTTTTTT,CASRRGGQGNTGELFF
NA,TRBJ2-7,TRBD2,TRBV4-1,TGCGCCAGCAGCCAAGATCTTCTGACTAGCGGGAGCTCCTACGAGCAGTACTTC,CASSQDLLTSGSSYEQYF
NA,TRBJ1-6,NA,TRBV28,TGTGCCAGCAGTTTTCTCGGGGGGAAGAATAATTCACCCCTCCACTTT,CASSFLGGKNNSPLHF
once,TRBJ2-7,NA,TRBV27,TGTGCCAGCAGTTACTCGGGAGGACAGGGCGTGTACGAGCAGTACTTC,CASSYSGGQGVYEQYF
NA,TRBJ2-1,TRBD2,TRBV2,TGTGCCAGCCTCCCTGGACTAGCAATCCCGATGCAGTTCTTC,CASLPGLAIPMQFF
NA,TRBJ2-7,TRBD1,TRBV7-8,TGTGCCAGCAGCTTATCCGGACAGGGTCGTGAAGGAGGCTCCTACGAGCAGTACTTC,CASSLSGQGREGGSYEQYF
NA,TRBJ1-6,TRBD1,TRBV5-1,TGCGCCAGCAGCTTGGTGGGACAGGGATGGAATTCACCCCTCCACTTT,CASSLVGQGWNSPLHF
NA,TRBJ1-3,TRBD1,TRBV29-1,TGCAGCGTCAGCTGGACAGGGGCAACTGGAAACACCATATATTTT,CSVSWTGATGNTIYF
NA,TRBJ2-5,TRBD2,TRBV28,TGTGCCAGCAGTCCTCTGCTAGCGGGAGAGACCCAGTACTTC,CASSPLLAGETQYF
NA,TRBJ2-7,TRBD2,TRBV11-2,TGTGCCAGCAGCACCCCGCTAGCGGGAGTATACGAGCAGTACTTC,CASSTPLAGVYEQYF
NA,TRBJ2-5,TRBD1,TRBV11-3,TGTGCCAGCAGCCTATCGGACAGGGAAGAGACCCAGTACTTC,CASSLSDREETQYF
NA,TRBJ2-1,NA,TRBV5-1,TGCGCCAGCAGCCCCGGCAGGGGCGCGTACAATGAGCAGTTCTTC,CASSPGRGAYNEQFF
few,TRBJ1-1,NA,TRBV19,TGTGCCAGCAATGGAGGAGGTAACACTGAAGCTTTCTTT,CASNGGGNTEAFF
NA,TRBJ1-2,NA,TRBV4-3,TGCGCCAGCAGCCATAGGACAGCCCCTAACTATGGCTACACCTTC,CASSHRTAPNYGYTF
NA,TRBJ2-5,NA,TRBV28,TGTGCCAGCGGGGAACAGGGGGGGCCGTACCAAGAGACCCAGTACTTC,CASGEQGGPYQETQYF
NA,TRBJ2-3,NA,TRBV29-1,TGCAGCGTTGTGGACAGATTCACAGATACGCAGTATTTT,CSVVDRFTDTQYF
NA,TRBJ1-1,NA,TRBV6-6,TGTGCCAGCAGTTTCGCGGGGGCCATTGAAGCTTTCTTT,CASSFAGAIEAFF
NA,TRBJ2-5,TRBD2,TRBV27,TGTGCCAGCAGATTTTGGACTAGCGGGATGGAGACCCAGTACTTC,CASRFWTSGMETQYF
NA,TRBJ2-7,NA,TRBV7-8,TGTGCCAGCAGCTTTTATCAGGGGTTAAGAACCGAGCAGTACTTC,CASSFYQGLRTEQYF
NA,TRBJ1-2,NA,TRBV13,TGTGCCAGCAGCGCCCGACTGTCCCACCGGCAGGGCGGGAAAGGCTACACCTTC,CASSARLSHRQGGKGYTF
NA,TRBJ2-7,NA,TRBV7-6,TGTGCCAGCAGCAAAGGGGGGAGGGCCTCCTCCTACGAGCAGTACTTC,CASSKGGRASSYEQYF
once,TRBJ2-1,TRBD2,TRBV28,TGTGCCAGCAGCGCGGGAGGAAGCGGACGCTACAATGAGCAGTTCTTC,CASSAGGSGRYNEQFF
NA,TRBJ1-1,NA,TRBV6-1,TGTGCCAGCAGTGGGGTACAGGGCACGAGCACTGAAGCTTTCTTT,CASSGVQGTSTEAFF
NA,TRBJ2-1,NA,TRBV4-2,TGTGCCAGCAGCGGGGGGGCTGGATTGGTTGAGCAGTTCTTC,CASSGGAGLVEQFF
NA,TRBJ2-7,TRBD2,TRBV5-6,TGTGCCAGCAGCTTATCTAGCGGGTACGAGCAGTACTTC,CASSLSSGYEQYF
once,TRBJ1-5,NA,TRBV5-6,TGTGCCAGCAGCTTGGGCAGGGGCAATCAGCCCCAGCATTTT,CASSLGRGNQPQHF
NA,TRBJ2-2,TRBD2,TRBV5-6,TGTGCCAGCAGCTTGGTTGCGGGAGTGACCGGGGAGCTGTTTTTT,CASSLVAGVTGELFF
NA,TRBJ2-7,TRBD1,TRBV28,TGTGCCAGCAGTTACGGGACAGGGGGCTCCTACGAGCAGTACTTC,CASSYGTGGSYEQYF
NA,TRBJ1-4,NA,TRBV18,TGTGCCAGCTCACCAGGGCCGTACAGCACAACTAATGAAAAACTGTTTTTT,CASSPGPYSTTNEKLFF
NA,TRBJ2-5,TRBD1,TRBV4-3,TGCGCCAGCGCAAGGGGGCTGGAAGAGACCCAGTACTTC,CASARGLEETQYF
NA,TRBJ2-6,TRBD1,TRBV9,TGTGCCAGCAGCGCCCGACGGGACAGATCTTCTGGGGCCAACGTCCTGACTTTC,CASSARRDRSSGANVLTF
NA,TRBJ2-1,TRBD2,TRBV5-6,TGTGCCAGCAGCTGGAGGGCGACGGTAGCGGGAGTTCTTAATGAGCAGTTCTTC,CASSWRATVAGVLNEQFF
NA,TRBJ2-7,NA,TRBV6-1,TGTGCCAGCAGTGAAGCGGGGCAGATCTACGAGCAGTACTTC,CASSEAGQIYEQYF
NA,TRBJ2-7,NA,TRBV4-3,TGCGCCAGCAGCCAAGATCTTGTTCGCGAGCAGTACTTC,CASSQDLVREQYF
NA,TRBJ2-5,NA,TRBV4-1,TGCGCCAGCAGCCAAGATTGGTCTAGCTCTGTGGAGACCCAGTACTTC,CASSQDWSSSVETQYF
NA,TRBJ1-3,NA,TRBV6-6,TGTGCCAGTCGCGGGGGGTTTTCTGGAAACACCATATATTTT,CASRGGFSGNTIYF
NA,TRBJ1-5,NA,TRBV6-5,TGTGCCAGCAGCTCCTACAGGGTACGTCAGCCCCAGCATTTT,CASSSYRVRQPQHF
few,TRBJ2-5,TRBD2,TRBV6-1,TGTGCCAGCAGTGAAATTAGCGGGAGAGGCTTAGAGACCCAGTACTTC,CASSEISGRGLETQYF
NA,TRBJ2-3,NA,TRBV28,TGTGCCAGCAGTTTAATCGGGGAGCATACGCAGTATTTT,CASSLIGEHTQYF